A single sample is the source of the 5 T cell receptor beta chains below, sequenced in a study of T cells after yellow fever vaccination. TCRdb re-called the 5' RACE reads with MiXCR, one entry per CDR3 protein. Among 45,000 to 75,000 distinct CDR3 sequences listed, 5.5% to 6% were seen once. Sequencing used PBMCs, either bulk or a sorted T-cell subset (CD4+, CD8+, memory, or dextramer-sorted; not recorded which), obtained on the day of the yellow fever booster vaccination. These receptors were collected from a man between 18 and 29 years old who received the YFV17D yellow fever vaccine.

Many counts were recorded for this clonotype. The chain has TRBV6-6 and TRBJ2-3; TRBD2 matches at 7 bases. J was trimmed by 5 bases and V by 0 bases; bases with no gene match: 8. This CDR3 has 16 residues. The germline V gene encodes CDR1 MNHNY and CDR2 SVGAGI (reference sequence). CDR3 sequence: CASSYSTSAALDTQYF. For the CDR3, the DNA is TGTGCCAGCAGTTACTCCACTAGCGCGGCGTTAGATACGCAGTATTTT.

This clonotype came up many times. V gene TRBV20-1 combines with J gene TRBJ2-2; 7 bases line up with TRBD2. The germline V gene encodes CDR1 DFQATT and CDR2 SNEGSKA (reference sequence). Trimming at V came to 1 base and at J to 4 bases, leaving 3 bases not matched to a gene. This CDR3 spans 14 amino acids. The chain's CDR3 is CSARGGGPTGELFF. The CDR3 DNA reads TGCAGTGCTAGAGGCGGGGGACCCACCGGGGAGCTGTTTTTT.

V usage is TRBV5-1 and J usage is TRBJ1-3, with 9 bases lining up with TRBD1. V lost 0 bases, J lost 4 bases, and 2 bases stayed unmatched. Germline assignment: CDR1 SGHRS and CDR2 YFSETQ. This CDR3 is 15 amino acids long. CDR3 nucleotides: TGCGCCAGCAGCTTGGAAGGGACAGGGGGAAACACCATATATTTT. It codes for CASSLEGTGGNTIYF.

This clonotype has just a few counts. One end of the junction is discordant with germline, which a read error may explain. This chain links TRBV4-1 with TRBJ2-3, with D possibly TRBD2 on 6 matching bases. Germline V gene lookup returns CDR1 MGHRA and CDR2 YSYEKL. This CDR3 is 15 amino acids long. The CDR3 region has the DNA TGCGCCAGCAGGCAAGGGCCGGGGGTGGCAGATACGCAGTATTTT. It is translated as CASRQGPGVADTQYF.

This clonotype came up many times. This sequence joins TRBV6-6 and TRBJ1-6; no firm D call. The CDR3 length is 13 residues. Germline V gene data show CDR1 as MNHNY and CDR2 as SVGAGI (reference sequence). V dropped 2 bases and J dropped 8 bases, with 7 bases sitting between them. In DNA form, the CDR3 reads TGTGCCAGCAGTTACGGCGCGGATTCACCCCTCCACTTT. The encoded protein is CASSYGADSPLHF.